The 5 T cell receptor beta chains presented below share a single source sample, sequenced in a study of tissue T cells after allogeneic stem cell transplantation. Only in-frame clones appear in the TCRdb table, and some are missing; sequencing was by immunoSEQ multiplex PCR. The table has more than 9,000 clones, around two thirds seen once. The starting material was tissue from the right colon, obtained at autopsy. All receptors come from a woman aged 18-49 years with breast cancer.

The chain links TRBV28 to TRBJ2-5; 10 bases are a match to TRBD1. J gave up 7 bases and V 5 bases, and 13 bases lay outside the gene matches. The length of the CDR3 is 16 residues. Germline lookup yields CDR1 MDHEN and CDR2 SYDVKM. CDR3 sequence: CASSPHAGQGSGTQYF. The CDR3 DNA is TGTGCCAGCAGTCCACATGCGGGACAGGGGTCAGGGACCCAGTACTTC.

The V call is TRBV7-9, the J call TRBJ1-6; 7 bases map to TRBD1. CDR1 is SEHNR and CDR2 is FQNEAQ in the germline V gene (reference sequence). The trim removed 1 base at V and 7 bases at J, leaving 10 bases unmatched. The length of the CDR3 is 17 residues. The CDR3 sequence: CASSLDLFGQANSPLHF. DNA for the CDR3: TGTGCCAGCAGCTTAGATCTCTTTGGACAGGCCAATTCACCCCTCCACTTT.

This sequence joins TRBV27 and TRBJ2-7; D remains ambiguous. CDR1 and CDR2 from the germline V gene are MNHEY and SMNVEV (reference sequence). V was pared by 5 bases and J by 0 bases, with 8 bases between. The CDR3 is 13 residues long. CDR3 in amino acids: CASSPYPSYEQYF. Written as DNA, the CDR3 is TGTGCCAGCAGTCCCTACCCCTCCTACGAGCAGTACTTC.

V usage is TRBV7-2 and J usage is TRBJ2-7, with TRBD2 matching 7 bases. The CDR3 consists of 16 residues. The trim removed 1 base at V and 0 bases at J, leaving 6 bases unmatched. Germline-derived CDR1 and CDR2 are SGHTA and FQGNSA. The CDR3 region has the DNA TGTGCCAGCAGCTTAGGGCCAGCGGGGAACTCCTACGAGCAGTACTTC. Translation: CASSLGPAGNSYEQYF.

The chain links TRBV24-1 to TRBJ2-7; D possibly corresponds to TRBD2 (6 bases). Germline V gene data show CDR1 as KGHDR and CDR2 as SFDVKD. V lost 9 bases and J 1 base, leaving 12 bases between the germline ends. This CDR3 contains 13 residues. For the CDR3, the DNA is TGTGCCACCTACGGGAGTTGTTCCTACGAGCAGTACTTC. Its protein product is CATYGSCSYEQYF.